This record covers a single T cell receptor beta chain. Additional DNA sequences in this sample encode the identical CDR3. This entry is derived from a study of shared clonotypes between healthy human individuals. Method: immunoSEQ multiplex PCR; TCRdb's copy keeps in-frame clones and lacks some. This table has roughly 2.6 million clones, approximately 92% appearing once. The germline gives CDR1 SNHLY, CDR2 FYNNEI. The CDR3 consists of 13 residues. V was pared by 6 bases and J by 2 bases, with 3 bases of the junction left unmatched. The sequence came from a man in his late teens or twenties in good health. The chain recombines TRBV2 with TRBJ2-7, with TRBD1 matching 8 bases. The source material was naive CD4+ T cells sorted from blood. Described subset: CD45RA+ positively selected. The CDR3 DNA reads as TGTGCCAGCAGCAGGACAGGGACCTACGAGCAGTACTTC. Its protein is CASSRTGTYEQYF.